This T cell receptor (beta chain) originates from a study of T cell responses to AZD1222 COVID-19 vaccine. Study results and limitations: Donors were mostly white British, more females; clonal diversity possibly underestimated.

TCRdb's table, derived via immunoSEQ multiplex PCR, lists solely in-frame clones and lacks some. The repertoire holds 150,000 to 200,000 clones, with 92% as singletons. With respect to this clone: Its cognate antigen is unknown.

This CDR3 region has 13 residues. Germline CDR1 reads SEHNR; CDR2 reads FQNEAQ (reference sequence). V lost 8 bases, J lost 5 bases, and 3 bases stayed unmatched. V and J are TRBV7-9 and TRBJ2-1, with 10 bases that match TRBD1. This clonotype was obtained from an adult who received the AZD1222 COVID-19 vaccine. This material consisted of peripheral blood, taken 28 days after the second AZD1222 dose. CDR3 bases: TGTGCCAGCTTGACAGGGGGCCACAATGAGCAGTTCTTC. Translated: CASLTGGHNEQFF.